The rows below give T cell receptor beta chains drawn from one sample of a study of human T cells and chemical hapten exposure. TCRdb reanalysed the RACE reads using MiXCR and keeps one entry per CDR3 protein. The profile shows a few hundred thousand distinct CDR3 sequences, roughly 6% of them singletons. The input for sequencing was whole blood, taken in connection with sensitization to the hapten diphenylcyclopropenone (DPC). These receptors were collected from a woman aged 18-29 years with alopecia areata. Some clones in this sample may be carry-over from other donors' samples. Each CDR3 is given with its conserved first and last residue. A D gene is named only where the DNA matches it firmly. Clone size is not always given. Where it is, it says once, few, many or a class for expanded clones.

NA,TRBV6-5,few,TRBJ2-7,CASSYRRQTYEQYF,TGTGCCAGCAGTTATCGGCGGCAGACCTACGAGCAGTACTTC
TRBD1,TRBV11-1,NA,TRBJ2-7,CASSRGGQGREQYF,TGTGCCAGCAGCCGCGGGGGACAGGGGAGGGAGCAGTACTTC
NA,TRBV6-2/TRBV6-3,many,TRBJ2-1,CASSYSTPWDNEQFF,TGTGCCAGCAGTTACTCGACACCCTGGGACAATGAGCAGTTCTTC
NA,TRBV28,NA,TRBJ2-5,CASSLAFLTQYF,TGTGCCAGCAGTTTGGCGTTTCTAACCCAGTACTTC
NA,TRBV5-1,few,TRBJ2-5,CASSRDDKKTQYF,TGCGCCAGCAGCCGGGACGACAAGAAGACCCAGTACTTC
NA,TRBV12-3/TRBV12-4,NA,TRBJ2-3,CASNPGQTHSTDTQYF,TGTGCCAGCAACCCGGGGCAGACCCATAGCACAGATACGCAGTATTTT
TRBD1,TRBV2,few,TRBJ2-1,CASNRPLPGQGWNEQFF,TGTGCCAGCAACCGCCCCCTGCCGGGACAGGGTTGGAATGAGCAGTTCTTC
NA,TRBV24-1,NA,TRBJ2-4,CATSDQNSPNIQYF,TGTGCCACCAGTGATCAGAACTCCCCAAACATTCAGTACTTC
NA,TRBV29-1,many,TRBJ1-1,CSVEDLTDEAFF,TGCAGCGTTGAAGATCTGACGGATGAAGCTTTCTTT
NA,TRBV20-1,NA,TRBJ2-1,CSARKRGDRYNEQFF,TGCAGTGCTAGAAAACGGGGGGACAGATACAATGAGCAGTTCTTC
NA,TRBV10-3,few,TRBJ2-6,CAISESSGANVLTF,TGTGCCATCAGTGAAAGCTCTGGGGCCAACGTCCTGACTTTC
NA,TRBV20-1,NA,TRBJ1-5,CSARGAGGTVQPQHF,TGCAGTGCCCGGGGGGCCGGGGGGACGGTACAGCCCCAGCATTTT
NA,TRBV5-1,NA,TRBJ2-4,CASSFVFSTDASAYIQYF,TGCGCCAGCAGCTTTGTTTTTTCGACAGACGCCTCTGCTTACATTCAGTACTTC
NA,TRBV12-3/TRBV12-4,many,TRBJ1-6,CASSSLSIAGHSPLHF,TGTGCCAGCAGTTCCCTCTCCATAGCCGGTCATTCACCCCTCCACTTT
NA,TRBV5-6,NA,TRBJ2-3,CASGRNTQYF,TGTGCCAGCGGGAGAAATACGCAGTATTTT
TRBD2,TRBV25-1,NA,TRBJ2-1,CASSEEKAGTGDEQFF,TGTGCCAGCAGTGAAGAAAAAGCGGGGACGGGGGATGAGCAGTTCTTC
NA,TRBV6-6,many,TRBJ2-3,CASSLRGTSTDTQYF,TGTGCCAGCAGTCTCCGGGGGACTAGCACAGATACGCAGTATTTT
NA,TRBV28,many,TRBJ1-1,CASTYGNTEAFF,TGTGCCAGCACATACGGGAACACTGAAGCTTTCTTT
TRBD1,TRBV29-1,NA,TRBJ2-7,CSVDSTGAGEQYF,TGCAGCGTTGATTCCACAGGGGCCGGGGAGCAGTACTTC
NA,TRBV4-3,many,TRBJ1-1,CASSQDRGGARAFF,TGCGCCAGCAGCCAAGATCGGGGAGGGGCGAGGGCTTTCTTT
NA,TRBV12-5,many,TRBJ1-5,CASGLVLGQGHQPQHF,TGTGCTAGTGGTTTGGTACTCGGGCAGGGACATCAGCCCCAGCATTTT
TRBD1,TRBV18,many,TRBJ1-5,CASSPEVQGNQPQHF,TGTGCCAGCTCCCCGGAGGTACAGGGGAATCAGCCCCAGCATTTT
TRBD1,TRBV6-5,NA,TRBJ1-2,CASSYGGTGTYGYTF,TGTGCCAGCAGTTACGGCGGGACAGGGACCTATGGCTACACCTTC
NA,TRBV7-6,many,TRBJ2-3,CASSLRVPTDTQYF,TGTGCCAGCAGCCTCAGGGTTCCCACAGATACGCAGTATTTT
NA,TRBV20-1,many,TRBJ2-3,CSAPPREGGTDTQYF,TGCAGTGCTCCCCCGCGAGAGGGGGGGACAGATACGCAGTATTTT
NA,TRBV12-3/TRBV12-4,NA,TRBJ1-2,CASSPWTRSNYGYTF,TGTGCCAGCAGTCCCTGGACACGATCTAACTATGGCTACACCTTC
TRBD2,TRBV10-3,few,TRBJ2-2,CAISTNGGTTGELFF,TGTGCCATCAGCACTAACGGGGGGACCACCGGGGAGCTGTTTTTT
NA,TRBV12-5,many,TRBJ2-3,CASGPGDTQYF,TGTGCTAGTGGTCCTGGAGATACGCAGTATTTT
NA,TRBV6-6,many,TRBJ1-2,CASRVTGRGGRDGYTF,TGTGCCAGCAGGGTTACAGGTCGTGGAGGGCGGGATGGCTACACCTTC
TRBD1,TRBV12-3/TRBV12-4,NA,TRBJ2-1,CASSSQDRGYEQFF,TGTGCCAGCAGCTCCCAGGACAGGGGCTATGAGCAGTTCTTC
NA,TRBV12-3/TRBV12-4,many,TRBJ1-5,CASRARGRQPQHF,TGTGCCAGCAGGGCGAGGGGCAGGCAGCCCCAGCATTTT
TRBD2,TRBV3-1,many,TRBJ2-1,CASSPRYSGGALEQFF,TGTGCCAGCAGCCCAAGGTACAGCGGGGGGGCACTTGAGCAGTTCTTC
NA,TRBV7-9,few,TRBJ2-1,CASSLDTRRVDEQFF,TGTGCCAGCAGCCTGGACACCCGGCGTGTAGATGAGCAGTTCTTC
TRBD1,TRBV4-2,NA,TRBJ2-3,CASSQGTGSYSPHTDTQYF,TGTGCCAGCAGCCAAGGGACAGGGTCCTACTCCCCGCACACAGATACGCAGTATTTT
NA,TRBV7-2,few,TRBJ1-2,CASSLVKTASYGYTF,TGTGCCAGCAGCTTAGTCAAGACAGCCTCCTATGGCTACACCTTC
NA,TRBV25-1,NA,TRBJ2-4,CASSPGGRNIQYF,TGTGCCAGCAGTCCGGGTGGCCGGAACATTCAGTACTTC
NA,TRBV14,few,TRBJ1-2,CASSPTQYGYTF,TGTGCCAGCAGCCCTACACAATATGGCTACACCTTC
NA,TRBV2,many,TRBJ1-5,CASSESRQLNQPQHF,TGTGCCAGCAGTGAAAGTAGGCAGCTAAATCAGCCCCAGCATTTT
NA,TRBV5-1,NA,TRBJ1-1,CASSGTQGRTEAFF,TGCGCCAGCAGCGGTACACAGGGTAGGACTGAAGCTTTCTTT
NA,TRBV27,NA,TRBJ2-2,CASSFLGTGELFF,TGTGCCAGCAGTTTTCTGGGAACCGGGGAGCTGTTTTTT
TRBD1,TRBV7-6,few,TRBJ1-4,CASSSAGTGEKLFF,TGTGCCAGCAGCTCTGCCGGGACAGGAGAAAAACTGTTTTTT
NA,TRBV12-3/TRBV12-4,NA,TRBJ2-7,CASSFGPREGYEQYF,TGTGCCAGCAGTTTCGGTCCCCGAGAGGGATACGAGCAGTACTTC
NA,TRBV6-5,many,TRBJ1-5,CASSYTGSEPQHF,TGTGCCAGCAGTTACACGGGTAGTGAGCCCCAGCATTTT
NA,TRBV5-6,many,TRBJ1-4,CASSFLWATNEKLFF,TGTGCCAGCAGCTTTCTATGGGCAACTAATGAAAAACTGTTTTTT